The clone carrying this T cell receptor (beta chain) is judged medium-sized (0.01 to 0.1%). Its antigen is as yet unknown. Thyroid surgery took place with no prior treatment in any patient. The CDR3 has 16 amino acids. V lost 2 bases to trimming and J lost 2 bases, with 13 bases between them. Looked up from germline, CDR1 is MGHRA and CDR2 is YSYEKL. This sample was included in a study of metastatic and nonmetastatic thyroid tumors. The wider study: It was across blood and tumor or nodule tissue from malignant and benign thyroid patients that repertoires were compared. The study, taken as a whole, reports: TCR beta diversity was reportedly significantly higher in malignant thyroid tumors than benign nodules, in blood and tumor.

TCRdb recomputed clones from the PCR reads via MiXCR. The sample lists 3,600 or so clones, about a third occurring once. Specimen: adjacent normal tissue. The J gene is TRBJ1-5, the V gene TRBV4-1, with a tentative D call TRBD1 (6 bases). The sequence derives from a male donor with papillary thyroid cancer or a benign thyroid nodule (not recorded which). Some clones in this sample may be carry-over from other donors' samples. The CDR3 nucleotides are TGCGCCAGCAGCCAAACCCCCCAGGGGCGCAATCAGCCCCAGCATTTT. This sequence encodes CASSQTPQGRNQPQHF.